Below are 8 T cell receptor beta chains sequenced from a single sample in a study of cytomegalovirus exposure and HLA in healthy donors. Primers for the PCR totalled 60 Vbeta and 13 Jbeta. Profiled with immunoSEQ multiplex PCR; TCRdb holds only in-frame clones, not every one. The data show hundreds of thousands of clones, with approximately 82% seen just once and approximately 0.63% held by the top ten. Material: PBMCs. These receptors were collected from a man in his late teens or twenties in good health and CMV-seronegative.

This clone came up once. The junction departs from the called germline gene at one end, perhaps through a read error. The V gene is TRBV7-7, the J gene TRBJ2-1; D possibly uses TRBD1 or TRBD2 (6 bases each). Germline V CDR1 and CDR2: SSHAT, FNYEAQ (reference sequence). There are 16 residues in the CDR3. The CDR3 is CASSLGGQNSYNEQFF. The CDR3 region has the DNA TGTGCTAGCAGCTTAGGGGGGCAGAACTCCTACAATGAGCAGTTCTTC.

The rearrangement joins TRBV2 to TRBJ2-1; the match to TRBD1 covers 9 bases. Trimming cost V 6 bases and J 7 bases; bases outside gene matches: 7. Germline V gives CDR1 SNHLY, CDR2 FYNNEI. The CDR3 has 14 amino acids. CDR3 sequence: CASSPGTGWNEQFF. The DNA of the CDR3 is TGTGCCAGCAGCCCCGGGACAGGGTGGAATGAGCAGTTCTTC.

CDR3 amino acids: CAISPGTGPSSGAFF. The DNA for the CDR3 is TGTGCCATCAGTCCCGGGACAGGCCCTTCTTCGGGAGCTTTCTTT. The chain carries TRBV10-3 and TRBJ1-1, with 8 bases matching TRBD1. Trimming removed 5 bases from V and 10 bases from J; junction bases left unmatched: 15. CDR3 length equals 15 residues. Germline CDR1 and CDR2: ENHRY and SYGVKD.

V gene TRBV25-1 combines with J gene TRBJ2-3; no clear D gene. The germline V gene has CDR1 MGHDK and CDR2 SYGVNS. The V and J ends lost 4 bases and 2 bases respectively, with 10 bases between them. The CDR3 is 14 amino acids. This CDR3 reads CASSVNFLTDTQYF. The CDR3 coding sequence is TGTGCCAGCAGTGTAAACTTCCTCACAGATACGCAGTATTTT.

The chain combines TRBV18 with TRBJ2-7, with D maybe TRBD2 (5 bases). The germline gives CDR1 KGHSH, CDR2 LQKENI. The CDR3 is 13 amino acids. Trimming stripped 6 bases from V and 6 bases from J, with 15 bases between. CDR3 region: CASSPSSLGEQYF. The CDR3 DNA reads TGTGCCAGCTCGCCTAGCAGCTTAGGCGAGCAGTACTTC.

V usage is TRBV7-6 and J usage is TRBJ1-2, with 7 nucleotides matching TRBD1. Germline V gene lookup returns CDR1 SGHVS and CDR2 FNYEAQ. This CDR3 has 17 residues. The V gene end was trimmed by 5 bases and the J gene end by 4 bases; junction bases not matched to a gene: 16. CDR3 sequence (DNA): TGTGCCAGCAGCCCCGGGGAAGGGGGCCCCATTTTCTATGGCTACACCTTC. Translation gives CASSPGEGGPIFYGYTF.

The chain combines TRBV27 with TRBJ2-7; tentatively, D is TRBD2 (7 bases). The V and J ends lost 5 bases and 5 bases respectively, with 19 bases between them. The germline CDR1 and CDR2 sequences are MNHEY and SMNVEV (reference sequence). The CDR3 contains 15 residues. CDR3 sequence (DNA): TGTGCCAGCAGTCCACGTGGGACGGGGGGCCACGAGCAGTACTTC. As protein: CASSPRGTGGHEQYF.

The chain has TRBV7-8 and TRBJ2-6; TRBD1 matches at 7 bases. CDR1 and CDR2 (germline): SGHVS, FQNEAQ. The CDR3 totals 16 residues. With 5 bases clipped from V and 2 bases from J, the junction kept 6 bases outside the gene matches. The CDR3 is CASSPGTAAGANVLTF. The CDR3 DNA follows: TGTGCCAGCAGCCCCGGGACAGCTGCTGGGGCCAACGTCCTGACTTTC.